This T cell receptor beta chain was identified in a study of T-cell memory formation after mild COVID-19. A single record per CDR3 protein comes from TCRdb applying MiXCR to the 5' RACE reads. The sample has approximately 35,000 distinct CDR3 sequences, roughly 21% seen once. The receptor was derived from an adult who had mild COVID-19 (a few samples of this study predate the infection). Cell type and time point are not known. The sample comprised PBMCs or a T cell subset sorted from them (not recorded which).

This CDR3 is CASSSKAGTGTSSPYYNEQFF. CDR3 coding DNA: TGTGCCAGCAGCTCAAAGGCGGGTACCGGGACTAGCTCCCCCTACTACAATGAGCAGTTCTTC. V gene TRBV5-6 combines with J gene TRBJ2-1, with TRBD2 identical over 9 bases. The CDR3 length is 21 residues. V was clipped by 3 bases and J by 3 bases; unmatched bases: 22. Per the germline V gene, CDR1 is SGHDT and CDR2 is YYEEEE.